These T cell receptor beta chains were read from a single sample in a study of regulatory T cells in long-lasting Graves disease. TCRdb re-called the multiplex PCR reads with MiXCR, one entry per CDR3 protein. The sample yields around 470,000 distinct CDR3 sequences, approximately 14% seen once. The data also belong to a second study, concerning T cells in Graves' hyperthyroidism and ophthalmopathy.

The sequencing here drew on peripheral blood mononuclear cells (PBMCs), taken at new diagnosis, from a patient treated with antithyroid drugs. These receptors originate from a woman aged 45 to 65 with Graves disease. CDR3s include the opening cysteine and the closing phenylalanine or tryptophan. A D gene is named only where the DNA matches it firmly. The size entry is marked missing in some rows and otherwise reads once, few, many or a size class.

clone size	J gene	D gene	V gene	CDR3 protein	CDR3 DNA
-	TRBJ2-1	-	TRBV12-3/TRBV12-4	CASSLAPTTSGGNEQFF	TGTGCCAGCAGTTTAGCCCCCACGACTAGTGGGGGCAATGAGCAGTTCTTC
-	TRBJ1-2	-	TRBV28	CVSSRSGRREIIYGYTF	TGTGTCAGCAGCCGATCGGGGCGGAGGGAAATAATCTATGGCTACACCTTC
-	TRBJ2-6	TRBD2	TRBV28	CASSTGGAGSGANVLTF	TGTGCCAGCAGTACCGGGGGGGCGGGATCTGGGGCCAACGTCCTGACTTTC
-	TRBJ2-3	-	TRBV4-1	CASSHTKLQPEIKALVAETDTQYF	TGCGCCAGCAGCCACACGAAGCTACAGCCTGAAATTAAAGCTCTTGTGGCTGAGACAGATACGCAGTATTTT
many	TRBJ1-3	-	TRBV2	CASSEDSGVSGNTIYF	TGTGCCAGCAGTGAAGACTCGGGGGTCTCTGGAAACACCATATATTTT
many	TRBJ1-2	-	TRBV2	CASSDWDPTLNYGYTF	TGTGCCAGCAGTGATTGGGACCCCACGCTGAACTATGGCTACACCTTC
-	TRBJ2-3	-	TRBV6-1	CASTPLGQTHTDTQYF	TGTGCCAGCACCCCCCTCGGACAGACACACACAGATACGCAGTATTTT
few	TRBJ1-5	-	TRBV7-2	CASSLGGWTSDQPQHF	TGTGCCAGCAGCTTAGGGGGGTGGACTTCGGATCAGCCCCAGCATTTT
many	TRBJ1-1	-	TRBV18	CASSPLGDTEAFF	TGTGCCAGCAGCCCACTGGGGGACACTGAAGCTTTCTTT
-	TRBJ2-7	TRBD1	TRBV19	CARSMGTGGAYEQYF	TGTGCCCGTAGTATGGGAACAGGGGGAGCCTACGAGCAGTACTTC
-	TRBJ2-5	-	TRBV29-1	CSVAGGPQETQYF	TGCAGCGTTGCAGGAGGGCCCCAAGAGACCCAGTACTTC
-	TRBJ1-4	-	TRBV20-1	CSASEGTNEKLFF	TGCAGTGCTAGCGAGGGGACTAATGAAAAACTGTTTTTT
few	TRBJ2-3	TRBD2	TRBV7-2	CASSPPGGDTQYF	TGTGCCAGCAGCCCTCCGGGAGGGGATACGCAGTATTTT
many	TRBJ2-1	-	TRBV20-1	CSANGYNEQFF	TGCAGTGCTAACGGCTACAATGAGCAGTTCTTC
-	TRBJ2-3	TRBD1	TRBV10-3	CAVSGGQGPDTQYF	TGTGCCGTCAGTGGGGGACAGGGACCAGATACGCAGTATTTT
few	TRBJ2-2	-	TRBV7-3	CASSLNGGSNTGELFF	TGTGCCAGCAGCTTAAATGGCGGTTCGAACACCGGGGAGCTGTTTTTT
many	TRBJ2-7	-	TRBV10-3	CATAPKDVSGEQYF	TGTGCCACCGCACCCAAGGATGTTAGCGGCGAGCAGTACTTC
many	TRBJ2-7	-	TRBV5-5	CASSLRAGVSYEQYF	TGTGCCAGCAGCTTGAGAGCCGGAGTCTCCTACGAGCAGTACTTC
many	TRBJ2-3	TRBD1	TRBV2	CASSEGLQGDTQYF	TGTGCCAGCAGTGAAGGGCTACAGGGGGATACGCAGTATTTT
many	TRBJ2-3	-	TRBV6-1	CASSEVGSGHTDTQYF	TGTGCCAGCAGTGAAGTGGGTAGCGGTCACACAGATACGCAGTATTTT
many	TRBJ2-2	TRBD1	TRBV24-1	CATSDSTGTGGTGELFF	TGTGCCACCAGTGACTCAACCGGGACAGGGGGCACCGGGGAGCTGTTTTTT
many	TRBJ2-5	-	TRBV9	CASSVAVQETQYF	TGTGCCAGCAGCGTAGCAGTCCAAGAGACCCAGTACTTC
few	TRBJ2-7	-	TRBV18	CASSPPGPYYEQYF	TGTGCCAGCTCACCGCCGGGACCTTACTACGAGCAGTACTTC
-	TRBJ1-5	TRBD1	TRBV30	CAWSVEGAQPQHF	TGTGCCTGGAGTGTAGAGGGGGCTCAGCCCCAGCATTTT
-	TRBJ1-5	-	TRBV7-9	CASSLGEVVGGQPQHF	TGTGCCAGCAGCTTAGGTGAGGTGGTGGGGGGTCAGCCCCAGCATTTT
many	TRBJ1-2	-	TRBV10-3	CAITGGADRVGYTF	TGTGCCATCACGGGGGGCGCTGATCGTGTAGGCTACACCTTC
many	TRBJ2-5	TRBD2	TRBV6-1	CASSEYLAGGIQTQYF	TGTGCCAGCAGTGAATATCTAGCGGGAGGAATCCAGACCCAGTACTTC
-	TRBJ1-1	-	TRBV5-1	CASSLAPGVSVEAFF	TGCGCCAGCAGCTTGGCTCCTGGGGTTAGCGTTGAAGCTTTCTTT
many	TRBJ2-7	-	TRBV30	CAWSTASYEQYF	TGTGCCTGGAGCACCGCGTCCTACGAGCAGTACTTC
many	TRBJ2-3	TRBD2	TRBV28	CASENSGASTDTQYF	TGTGCCAGCGAGAATAGCGGGGCTAGCACAGATACGCAGTATTTT
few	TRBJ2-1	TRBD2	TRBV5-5	CASSLSAGGRNEQFF	TGTGCCAGCAGCTTGTCGGCGGGAGGGCGCAATGAGCAGTTCTTC
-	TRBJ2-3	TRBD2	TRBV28	CASSGLAGFSTDTQYF	TGTGCCAGCAGTGGACTAGCGGGTTTCAGCACAGATACGCAGTATTTT
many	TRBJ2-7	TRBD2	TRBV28	CASTLGGIYEQYF	TGTGCCAGCACCTTGGGGGGGATCTACGAGCAGTACTTC
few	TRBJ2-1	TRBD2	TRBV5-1	CASSYTPSGTPTNNEQFF	TGCGCCAGCAGCTACACCCCTAGCGGGACACCCACCAACAATGAGCAGTTCTTC
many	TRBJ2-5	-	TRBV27	CASSSGPARLETQYF	TGTGCCAGCAGTTCAGGACCGGCTCGTTTAGAGACCCAGTACTTC
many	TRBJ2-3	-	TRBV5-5	CASSSSGVHTDTQYF	TGTGCCAGCAGCTCCTCCGGGGTTCACACAGATACGCAGTATTTT
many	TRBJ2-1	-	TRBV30	CAWSGSGPEQFF	TGTGCCTGGAGTGGGTCTGGGCCTGAGCAGTTCTTC
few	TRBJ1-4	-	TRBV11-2	CASSTTARGATNEKLFF	TGTGCCAGCAGCACAACCGCCCGGGGGGCAACTAATGAAAAACTGTTTTTT
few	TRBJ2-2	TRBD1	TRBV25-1	CATNRDRHRSTINTGELFF	TGTGCCACGAACAGGGACAGACATCGCTCTACCATAAACACCGGGGAGCTGTTTTTT
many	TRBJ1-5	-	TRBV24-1	CATGYSDSNQPQHF	TGTGCCACCGGCTACAGTGATAGCAATCAGCCCCAGCATTTT
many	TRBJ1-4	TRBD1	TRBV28	CASSSTGQGYEKLFF	TGTGCCAGCAGTTCCACCGGACAGGGGTATGAAAAACTGTTTTTT
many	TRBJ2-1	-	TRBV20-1	CSARDSGGSYNEQFF	TGCAGTGCTAGAGATTCTGGCGGCTCCTACAATGAGCAGTTCTTC